Shown below are 5 T cell receptor beta chains from a single sample sequenced in a study of Ad26.COV2.S vaccination and SARS-CoV-2 variants. Described treatment: some 20 received Ad26.COV2.S at low or high dose, single or two shots; several received placebo; per-sample allocation not given. Sampling happened 63 days after the first vaccine or placebo injection. Profiled with immunoSEQ multiplex PCR; TCRdb holds only in-frame clones, not every one. The top ten hold 9% to 15% of the sample, which has a few hundred thousand clones, around 90% seen once. The specimen was peripheral blood, collected in a trial of Ad26.COV2.S vaccine versus placebo. The receptors shown here come from a person aged 18-65 years who received the Ad26.COV2.S COVID-19 vaccine or a placebo.

V usage is TRBV29-1 and J usage is TRBJ1-1; 7 bases agree with TRBD1. Germline V gene lookup returns CDR1 SQVTM and CDR2 ANQGSEA. V shed 8 bases, J shed 0 bases, and the junction held 9 bases outside the gene matches. The CDR3 covers 14 residues. The DNA for the CDR3 is TGCAGCTTACAGGGGTCGGGAATGAACACTGAAGCTTTCTTT. Translating gives CSLQGSGMNTEAFF.

The rearrangement links TRBV10-3 to TRBJ1-2; no definite D call. V was clipped by 2 bases and J by 7 bases, with 17 bases between them. The CDR3 extends over 15 amino acids. Germline V gene lookup returns CDR1 ENHRY and CDR2 SYGVKD. CDR3 region: CAISEAFDSYVGYTF. CDR3 coding DNA: TGTGCCATCAGTGAGGCTTTTGACTCCTACGTTGGCTACACCTTC.

The genes are TRBV7-2 and TRBJ2-1; 9 bases are a match to TRBD1. Germline assignment: CDR1 SGHTA and CDR2 FQGNSA. The CDR3 covers 17 residues. Germline trimming cut 0 bases from V and 5 bases from J; bases unmatched to any gene: 8. CDR3 region: CASSLALGTGINNEQFF. The DNA for the CDR3 is TGTGCCAGCAGCTTAGCGCTAGGGACAGGGATTAACAATGAGCAGTTCTTC.

The chain carries TRBV6-5 and TRBJ2-3; D gene ambiguous. CDR1 is MNHEY and CDR2 is SVGAGI in the germline V gene. V was pared by 0 bases and J by 5 bases, with 15 bases between. The CDR3 is 16 amino acids. CDR3 in DNA: TGTGCCAGCAGTTACTCGTTCGGCAGCGCCGGAGATACGCAGTATTTT. This encodes CASSYSFGSAGDTQYF.

The gene calls are TRBV24-1 and TRBJ1-4; D gene ambiguous. Between the trimmed V and J ends, which lost 2 bases and 8 bases, there was a span of 5 bases. This CDR3 is 12 amino acids long. CDR1 and CDR2 from the germline V gene are KGHDR and SFDVKD. The CDR3 here is CATSDSQEKLFF. As DNA, the CDR3 is TGTGCCACCAGTGATTCCCAGGAAAAACTGTTTTTT.